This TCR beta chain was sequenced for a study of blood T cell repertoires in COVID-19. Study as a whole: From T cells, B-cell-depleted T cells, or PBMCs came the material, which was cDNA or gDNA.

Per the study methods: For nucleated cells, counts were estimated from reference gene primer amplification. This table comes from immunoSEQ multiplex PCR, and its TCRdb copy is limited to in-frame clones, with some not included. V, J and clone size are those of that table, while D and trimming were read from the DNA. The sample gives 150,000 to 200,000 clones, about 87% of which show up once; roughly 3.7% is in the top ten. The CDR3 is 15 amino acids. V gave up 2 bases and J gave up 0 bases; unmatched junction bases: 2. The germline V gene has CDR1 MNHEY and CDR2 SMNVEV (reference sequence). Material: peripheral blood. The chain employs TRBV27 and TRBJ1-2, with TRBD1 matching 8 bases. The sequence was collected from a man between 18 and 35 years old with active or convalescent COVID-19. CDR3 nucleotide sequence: TGTGCCAGCAGTTTAGCAGGGGGCTCTAACTATGGCTACACCTTC. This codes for CASSLAGGSNYGYTF.